This record covers a single T cell receptor (beta chain). The antigen remains unidentified. Trimming left V 6 bases short and J 3 bases short, with 10 bases between. Germline V gene sequence: CDR1 LGHNT, CDR2 FRNRAP. CDR3 size: 13 residues. This record belongs to a study of T cell responses to AZD1222 COVID-19 vaccine. Findings and limits, study-wide: Mostly white British, mostly female donors; authors suggested clonal diversity may be underestimated. Only 5 or 6 individuals given AZD1222 were seropositive at baseline.

Some clones are missing from TCRdb's copy, which holds only in-frame ones; the method was immunoSEQ multiplex PCR. The sample lists about 180,000 clones, about 93% occurring once. The receptor was isolated from an adult who received the MenACWY meningococcal vaccine as a control. The chain joins TRBV12-5 to TRBJ2-3; D is unresolved. Specimen: peripheral blood, collected 28 days after the second dose of the MenACWY control vaccine. Here the CDR3 reads CASGRSATDTQYF. CDR3 nucleotides: TGTGCTAGTGGCAGATCTGCGACAGATACGCAGTATTTT.